This T cell receptor (beta chain) was recorded in a study of CD8 T cells in ankylosing spondylitis. Overall study results and limits: According to the report, clones linked to the disease were significantly enriched in matched synovial fluid samples taken from ankylosing spondylitis patients. Relatively rare in peripheral blood, disease-linked clones were also CD8+. Characteristic of ankylosing spondylitis blood, it appeared, was a TCR beta motif comprising 7 to 9 highly homologous variants. In reactive arthritis synovial fluid and blood, some motif variants had been reported before.

The CDR3 is 15 amino acids. Germline V gene sequence: CDR1 SEHNR, CDR2 FQNEAQ (reference sequence). In making TCR beta libraries, quantitative 5'-RACE with molecular barcodes was used. MiXCR was run by TCRdb on the 5' RACE reads, yielding one entry per CDR3 protein. The table includes around 390,000 distinct CDR3 sequences, about a fifth detected once. This clonotype was detected a few times. No antigen is known for it. Compared with germline, one end of the junction differs, possibly owing to a read error. The sample taken for sequencing was blood, either unsorted or a sorted T cell fraction (not recorded which). The source is a male donor with ankylosing spondylitis. The J gene is TRBJ2-3, the V gene TRBV7-9; D gene uncertain. The CDR3 bases are TGTGCCAGCAGCTTTTCCCCTGGCAACATAGATGCGCAGTATTTT. It specifies CASSFSPGNIDAQYF. Combining the CDR3 with reference TRBV7-9 and TRBJ2-3 gives the whole variable domain DTGVSQNPRHKITKRGQNVTFRCDPISEHNRLYWYRQTLGQGPEFLTYFQNEAQLEKSRLLSDRFSAERPKGSFSTLEIQRTEQGDSAMYLCASSFSPGNIDAQYFGPGTRLTVL.